The next 8 T cell receptor beta chains were all read from a single sample in a study of monozygotic twins with inflammatory bowel disease. TCRdb re-called the 5' RACE reads; one entry per CDR3 protein, DNA not given. This table lists about 160,000 distinct CDR3 sequences. The sample consisted of blood. Every receptor here comes from a human donor with ulcerative colitis or Crohn's disease, or a healthy co-twin of an affected twin (not recorded which).

The chain joins TRBV29-1 to TRBJ2-2; TCRdb returns TRBD1, unconfirmable since there is no DNA. The CDR3 loop spans 16 amino acids. Germline values: CDR1 SQVTM, CDR2 ANQGSEA. The CDR3 sequence is CSVAGTVNANTGELFF.

The V gene is TRBV5-1, the J gene TRBJ2-1; the D call of TRBD2 rests on TCRdb alone, since no DNA is present to check it. This CDR3 has 16 amino acids. Germline values: CDR1 SGHRS, CDR2 YFSETQ. The chain's CDR3 is CASRRTSGSSYNEQFF.

V and J are TRBV14 and TRBJ2-4; TCRdb gives TRBD1 as the D gene, but with no DNA this cannot be confirmed. The CDR3 is 14 residues long. Germline V CDR1 and CDR2: SGHDN, FVKESK. CDR3 in amino acids: CASSNKDREGIQYF.

V and J are TRBV4-3 and TRBJ2-7; TCRdb's D call of TRBD1 is untestable without DNA. The germline CDR1 and CDR2 sequences are LGHNA and YSLEER. CDR3 length equals 15 residues. CDR3 in amino acids: CASSLLRDIFYEQYF.

The CDR3 loop reads CASSLGKRAGQYF. The J gene is TRBJ2-7, the V gene TRBV7-2; without DNA, the TCRdb call of TRBD2 cannot be checked. The germline V gene encodes CDR1 SGHTA and CDR2 FQGNSA. The CDR3 is 13 residues long.

The chain combines TRBV30 with TRBJ1-1. The CDR3 covers 13 residues. Germline V gene lookup returns CDR1 GTSNPN and CDR2 SVGIG (reference sequence). CDR3: CAWSVGVNTEAFF.

The chain recombines TRBV11-3 with TRBJ2-7; TCRdb outputs TRBD1, but without DNA this stays unchecked. CDR1 and CDR2 (germline): SGHNT, YENEEA. This CDR3 has 14 residues. Here the CDR3 reads CASSLGSPGDEQYF.

This sequence joins TRBV7-3 and TRBJ2-7; lacking DNA, the TRBD2 call made by TCRdb goes unchecked. The CDR3 consists of 15 residues. The germline gives CDR1 SGHTA, CDR2 FQGTGA. This chain's CDR3 is CASSQGASGLGEQYF. Full variable domain (rest looked up from reference TRBV7-3 and TRBJ2-7): GAGVSQTPSNKVTEKGKYVELRCDPISGHTALYWYRQSLGQGPEFLIYFQGTGAADDSGLPNDRFFAVRPEGSVSTLKIQRTERGDSAVYLCASSQGASGLGEQYFGPGTRLTVT.